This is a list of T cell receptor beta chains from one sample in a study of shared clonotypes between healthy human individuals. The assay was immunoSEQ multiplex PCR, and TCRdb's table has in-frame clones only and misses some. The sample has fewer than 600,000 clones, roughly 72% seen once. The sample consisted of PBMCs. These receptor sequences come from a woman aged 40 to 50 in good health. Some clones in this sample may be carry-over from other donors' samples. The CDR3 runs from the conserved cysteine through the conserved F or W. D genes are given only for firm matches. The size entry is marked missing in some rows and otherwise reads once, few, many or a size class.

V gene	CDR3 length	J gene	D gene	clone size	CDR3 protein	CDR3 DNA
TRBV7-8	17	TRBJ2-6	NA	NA	CASSLGGGFSGANVLTF	TGTGCCAGCAGCTTAGGTGGGGGGTTCTCTGGGGCCAACGTCCTGACTTTC
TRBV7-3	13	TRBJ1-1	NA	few	CASSGDRNTEAFF	TGTGCCAGCAGCGGGGATAGGAACACTGAAGCTTTCTTT
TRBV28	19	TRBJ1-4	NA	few	CASSRPGLGTQPTNEKLFF	TGTGCCAGCAGTCGGCCCGGCCTTGGAACCCAACCAACTAATGAAAAACTGTTTTTT
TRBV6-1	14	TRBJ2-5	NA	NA	CASSEDPYQETQYF	TGTGCCAGCAGTGAAGACCCGTACCAAGAGACCCAGTACTTC
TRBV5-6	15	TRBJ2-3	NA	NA	CASGRQLWGADTQYF	TGTGCCAGCGGCAGACAGCTCTGGGGAGCAGATACGCAGTATTTT
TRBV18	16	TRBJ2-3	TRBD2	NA	CASSPPGLAATGTQYF	TGTGCCAGCTCACCACCGGGACTAGCGGCCACGGGTACGCAGTATTTT
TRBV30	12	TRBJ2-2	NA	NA	CAWSLSTGELFF	TGTGCCTGGAGTTTATCCACCGGGGAGCTGTTTTTT
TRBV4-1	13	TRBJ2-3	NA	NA	CASTSRATDTQYF	TGCGCCAGCACCTCCCGGGCCACAGATACGCAGTATTTT
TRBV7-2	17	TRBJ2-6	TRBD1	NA	CASSSQPTGAGANVLTF	TGTGCCAGCAGCTCGCAACCTACAGGGGCTGGGGCCAACGTCCTGACTTTC
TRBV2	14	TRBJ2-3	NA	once	CASSGQRGMDTQYF	TGTGCCAGCAGTGGTCAGAGGGGTATGGATACGCAGTATTTT
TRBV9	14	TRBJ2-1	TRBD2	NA	CASSTTSGRGEQFF	TGTGCCAGCAGCACGACTAGCGGGAGGGGTGAGCAGTTCTTC
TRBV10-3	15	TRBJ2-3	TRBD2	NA	CAISDPGGRLDTQYF	TGTGCCATCAGTGACCCGGGAGGGAGGTTGGATACGCAGTATTTT
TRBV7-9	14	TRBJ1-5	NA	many	CASSQDGILGPQHF	TGTGCCAGCAGCCAGGACGGGATCTTGGGGCCCCAGCATTTT
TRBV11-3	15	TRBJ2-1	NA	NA	CASSLGLAESNEQFF	TGTGCCAGCAGTTTAGGATTGGCGGAAAGCAATGAGCAGTTCTTC
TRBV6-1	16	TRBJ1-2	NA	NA	CASSEELRQVRPGYTF	TGTGCCAGCAGTGAAGAACTTAGGCAAGTTCGACCGGGCTACACCTTC
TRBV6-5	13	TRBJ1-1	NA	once	CASRQDALAEAFF	TGTGCCAGCCGACAGGATGCCCTCGCTGAAGCTTTCTTT
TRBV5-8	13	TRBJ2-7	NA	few	CASSRTGSYEQYF	TGTGCCAGCAGCAGAACAGGGAGCTACGAGCAGTACTTC
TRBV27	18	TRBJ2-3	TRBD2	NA	CASGISGRATSSTDTQYF	TGTGCCAGCGGAATTAGCGGGAGGGCCACTAGTAGCACAGATACGCAGTATTTT
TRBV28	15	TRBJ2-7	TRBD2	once	CASRPAGDGAYEQYF	TGTGCCAGCAGACCGGCGGGGGACGGAGCCTACGAGCAGTACTTC
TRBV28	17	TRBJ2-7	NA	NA	CASSSRQALKWSREQYF	TGTGCCAGCAGTTCCCGACAGGCTCTTAAGTGGTCGCGGGAGCAGTACTTC
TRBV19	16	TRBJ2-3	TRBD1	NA	CASSIGGQARTDTQYF	TGTGCCAGTAGTATTGGGGGACAGGCCCGCACAGATACGCAGTATTTT
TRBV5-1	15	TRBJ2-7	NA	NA	CASSLDPPPSYEQYF	TGCGCCAGCAGCTTGGATCCCCCCCCTTCCTACGAGCAGTACTTC
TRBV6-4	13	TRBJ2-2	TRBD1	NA	CASSRDRSGELFF	TGTGCCAGCAGCCGGGACAGGTCCGGGGAGCTGTTTTTT
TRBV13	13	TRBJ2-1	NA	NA	CASSLDNYNEQFF	TGTGCCAGCAGCTTAGATAACTACAATGAGCAGTTCTTC
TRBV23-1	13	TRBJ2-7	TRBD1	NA	CASSDRGVVEQYF	TGCGCCAGCAGCGACAGGGGAGTCGTCGAGCAGTACTTC
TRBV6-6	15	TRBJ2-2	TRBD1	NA	CASSKDRDNTGELFF	TGTGCCAGCAGTAAGGACAGGGACAACACCGGGGAGCTGTTTTTT
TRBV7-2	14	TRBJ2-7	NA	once	CASSFSQSSYEQYF	TGTGCCAGCAGCTTCAGTCAGTCCTCCTACGAGCAGTACTTC
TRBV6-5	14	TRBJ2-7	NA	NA	CASTWDITSYEQYF	TGTGCCAGCACCTGGGACATCACATCCTACGAGCAGTACTTC
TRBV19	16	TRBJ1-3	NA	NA	CASSPSEDSSGNTIYF	TGTGCCAGTAGCCCATCCGAAGACAGCTCTGGAAACACCATATATTTT
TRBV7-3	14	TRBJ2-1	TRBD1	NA	CASSLDRGNNEQFF	TGTGCCAGCAGTCTGGACAGGGGGAACAATGAGCAGTTCTTC
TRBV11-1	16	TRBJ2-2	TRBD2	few	CASSFPASGITGELFF	TGTGCCAGCAGCTTCCCGGCTAGCGGGATCACCGGGGAGCTGTTTTTT
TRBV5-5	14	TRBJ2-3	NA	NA	CASSIPANTDTQYF	TGTGCCAGCAGTATCCCCGCCAACACAGATACGCAGTATTTT
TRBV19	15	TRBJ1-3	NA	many	CASSKGTYSGNTIYF	TGTGCCAGTAGCAAAGGGACGTATAGTGGAAACACCATATATTTT
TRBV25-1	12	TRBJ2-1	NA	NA	CASSNYLGRQFF	TGTGCCAGCAGTAACTATTTAGGAAGGCAGTTCTTC
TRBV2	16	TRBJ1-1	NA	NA	CASSFTGPGTNTEAFF	TGTGCCAGCAGTTTTACGGGACCGGGCACGAACACTGAAGCTTTCTTT
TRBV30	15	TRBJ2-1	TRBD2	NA	CAWMGGGLAVDEQFF	TGTGCCTGGATGGGGGGTGGACTAGCGGTCGATGAGCAGTTCTTC
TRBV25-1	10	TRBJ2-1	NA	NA	CASSRTEQFF	TGTGCCAGCAGCCGAACAGAGCAGTTCTTC
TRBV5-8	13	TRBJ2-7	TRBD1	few	CASSTTGGDEQYF	TGTGCCAGCAGCACGACAGGGGGCGACGAGCAGTACTTC
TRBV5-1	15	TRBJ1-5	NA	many	CASSLVGAQNQPQHF	TGCGCCAGCAGCTTGGTCGGGGCGCAAAATCAGCCCCAGCATTTT
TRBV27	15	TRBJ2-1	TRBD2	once	CASSLLASGYNEQFF	TGTGCCAGCAGTTTATTGGCTAGCGGGTACAATGAGCAGTTCTTC
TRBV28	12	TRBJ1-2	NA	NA	CASSPGIYGYTF	TGTGCCAGCAGTCCAGGGATATATGGCTACACCTTC
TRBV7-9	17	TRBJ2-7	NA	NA	CASSLGGFPPVFGEQYF	TGTGCCAGCAGCTTAGGAGGTTTCCCCCCGGTTTTTGGCGAGCAGTACTTC
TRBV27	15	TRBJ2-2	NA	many	CASSLRLALGGELFF	TGTGCCAGCAGTTTAAGGCTAGCCTTAGGGGGGGAGCTGTTTTTT
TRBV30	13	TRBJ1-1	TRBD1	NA	CAWIQGAGTEAFF	TGCGCCTGGATACAGGGGGCAGGGACTGAAGCTTTCTTT
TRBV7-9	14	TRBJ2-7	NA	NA	CASSLQGSSYEQYF	TGTGCCAGCAGCCTTCAGGGGAGCTCCTACGAGCAGTACTTC
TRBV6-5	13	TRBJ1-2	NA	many	CASSYLWGSGYTF	TGTGCCAGCAGTTACTTGTGGGGATCGGGCTACACCTTC
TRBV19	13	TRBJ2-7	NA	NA	CASSNPLINEQYF	TGTGCCAGTAGTAACCCCCTTATCAACGAGCAGTACTTC
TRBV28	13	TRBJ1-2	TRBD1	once	CASSLDRGYGYTF	TGTGCCAGCAGCCTTGACAGGGGCTATGGCTACACCTTC
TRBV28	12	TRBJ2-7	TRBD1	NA	CASQQGHYEQYF	TGTGCCAGCCAACAGGGGCACTACGAGCAGTACTTC
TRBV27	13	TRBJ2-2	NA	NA	CASSPRPTGELFF	TGTGCCAGCAGCCCCCGACCCACCGGGGAGCTGTTTTTT
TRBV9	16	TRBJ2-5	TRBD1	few	CASSVGGTGPQETQYF	TGTGCCAGCAGCGTAGGAGGGACAGGGCCACAAGAGACCCAGTACTTC
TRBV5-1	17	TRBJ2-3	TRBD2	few	CASSLQGREASTDTQYF	TGCGCCAGCAGCTTGCAGGGGCGGGAGGCTAGCACAGATACGCAGTATTTT
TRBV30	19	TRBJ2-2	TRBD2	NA	CAWSSIIRSGRRSTGELFF	TGTGCCTGGAGTTCCATTATCCGTAGCGGGAGGAGGTCTACCGGGGAGCTGTTTTTT